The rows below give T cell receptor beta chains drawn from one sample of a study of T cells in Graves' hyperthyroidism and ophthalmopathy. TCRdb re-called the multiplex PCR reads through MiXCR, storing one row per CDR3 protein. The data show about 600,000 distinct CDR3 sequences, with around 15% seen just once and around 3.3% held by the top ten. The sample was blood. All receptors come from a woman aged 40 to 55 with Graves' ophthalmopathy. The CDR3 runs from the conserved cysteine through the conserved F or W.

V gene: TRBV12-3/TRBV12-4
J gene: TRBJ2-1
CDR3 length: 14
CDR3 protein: CASSFNPSNNEQFF

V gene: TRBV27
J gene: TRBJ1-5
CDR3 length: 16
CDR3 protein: CASSLRGVYSNQPQHF

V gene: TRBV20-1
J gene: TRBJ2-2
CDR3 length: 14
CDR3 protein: CSAIRDTIAGELFF

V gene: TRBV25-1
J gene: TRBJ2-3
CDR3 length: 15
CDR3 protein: CASRAPGLEGRQQYF

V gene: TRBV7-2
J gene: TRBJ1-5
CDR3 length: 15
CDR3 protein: CASSPGTATNQPQHF

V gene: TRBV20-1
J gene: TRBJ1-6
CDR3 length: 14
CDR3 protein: CSAPVAGHNSPLHF

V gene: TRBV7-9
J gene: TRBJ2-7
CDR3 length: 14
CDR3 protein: CASSSRARAHEQYF

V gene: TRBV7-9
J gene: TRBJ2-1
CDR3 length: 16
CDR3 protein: CASSKSTGLSYNEQFF

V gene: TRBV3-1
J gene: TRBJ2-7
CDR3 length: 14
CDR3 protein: CASSHGRAAYEQYF

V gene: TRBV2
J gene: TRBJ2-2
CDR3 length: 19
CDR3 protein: CASSLAGLAGEVFTGELFF

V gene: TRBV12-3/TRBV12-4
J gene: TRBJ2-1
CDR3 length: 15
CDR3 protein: CASGTKGRSYNEQFF

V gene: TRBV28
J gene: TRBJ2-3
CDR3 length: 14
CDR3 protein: CASSLRGGANTQYF

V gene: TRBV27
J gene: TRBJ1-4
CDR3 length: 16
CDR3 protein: CASSNIATDPNEKLFF

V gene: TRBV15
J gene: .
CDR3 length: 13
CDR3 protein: CATSAGPAETQFF

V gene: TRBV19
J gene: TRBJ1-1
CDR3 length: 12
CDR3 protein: CASRGRDTEAFF

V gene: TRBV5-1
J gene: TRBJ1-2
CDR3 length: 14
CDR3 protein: CASSLVSPNYGYTF

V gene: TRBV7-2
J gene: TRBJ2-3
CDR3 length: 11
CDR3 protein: CALALFSKQYF

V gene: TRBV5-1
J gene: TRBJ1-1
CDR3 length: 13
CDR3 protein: CASSRDQNTEAFF

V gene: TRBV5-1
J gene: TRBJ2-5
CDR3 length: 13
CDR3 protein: CASSRNREETQYF

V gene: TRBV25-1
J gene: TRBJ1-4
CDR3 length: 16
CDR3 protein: CASILRTGGVGEKLFF

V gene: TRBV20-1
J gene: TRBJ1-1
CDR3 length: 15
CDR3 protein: CSARDLVVMVSGAFF

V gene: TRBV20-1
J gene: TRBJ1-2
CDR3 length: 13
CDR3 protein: CSASLGQRYGYTF

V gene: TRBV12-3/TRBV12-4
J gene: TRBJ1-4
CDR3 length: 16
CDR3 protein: CASSRDRVTTNEKLFF

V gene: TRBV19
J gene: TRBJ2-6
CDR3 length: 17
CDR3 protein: CASSTQGGVGGANVLTF

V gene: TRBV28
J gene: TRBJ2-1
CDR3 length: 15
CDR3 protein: CASSSLGQGKNEQFF

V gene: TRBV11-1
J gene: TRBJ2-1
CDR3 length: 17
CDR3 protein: CASSLLSGGSAYNEQFF

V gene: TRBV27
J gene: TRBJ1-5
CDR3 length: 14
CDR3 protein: CASSLGGRGQPQHF

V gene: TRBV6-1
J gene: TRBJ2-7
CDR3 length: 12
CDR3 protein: CASRQNSYEQYF

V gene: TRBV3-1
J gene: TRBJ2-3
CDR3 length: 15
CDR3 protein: CASRHRTGNTDTQYF

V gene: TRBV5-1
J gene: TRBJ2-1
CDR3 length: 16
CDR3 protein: CASSLDPGTAYNEQFF

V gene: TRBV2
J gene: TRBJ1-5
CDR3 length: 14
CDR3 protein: CASNGRGSNQPQHF

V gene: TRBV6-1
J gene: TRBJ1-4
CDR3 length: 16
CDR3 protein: CASSEWRPGQNEKLFF

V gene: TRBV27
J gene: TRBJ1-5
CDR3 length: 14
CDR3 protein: CASSLEGRNQPQHF

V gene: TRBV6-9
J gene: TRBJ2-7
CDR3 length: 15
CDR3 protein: CASSYAGTPAYEQYF

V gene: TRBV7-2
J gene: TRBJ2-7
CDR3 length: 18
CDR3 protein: CASSLAFWTSGSGNEQYF